The 2 T cell receptor beta chains below all came from one sample that was sequenced in a study of T cells in Graves' hyperthyroidism and ophthalmopathy. Amplified regions were TCR beta CDR3 sequences from RNA transcripts. A set of HTBI primers served as the primers for a first-round RT-PCR of the TCR CDR3. One entry per CDR3 protein results from TCRdb running MiXCR on the multiplex PCR reads. Counted here are 500,000 to 600,000 distinct CDR3 sequences, 46% occurring once; the ten biggest clones make up about 8.3%. Sequencing was carried out using peripheral blood or thyroid tissue (not recorded which). Receptors originate from a woman aged 18-29 years with Graves' hyperthyroidism.

The sample holds one count of this clonotype. The V call is TRBV5-4, the J call TRBJ1-6; D possibly corresponds to TRBD1 (5 bases). Trimming took 6 bases from V and 10 from J, leaving 14 bases between them. Germline loops: CDR1 SGHNT, CDR2 YYREEE (reference sequence). The CDR3 is 13 residues long. Here the CDR3 reads CASITVGGSPLHF. Written as DNA, the CDR3 is TGTGCCAGCATAACCGTTGGGGGGTCACCCCTCCACTTT.

The CDR3 protein is CASSPDTGHGQYF. CDR3 coding DNA: TGTGCCAGCAGCCCTGACACCGGACACGGGCAGTACTTC. The rearrangement joins TRBV7-3 to TRBJ2-7, with a possible D match to TRBD1 (5 bases). The germline V gene has CDR1 SGHTA and CDR2 FQGTGA. V dropped 5 bases and J dropped 9 bases, with 17 bases sitting between them. The CDR3 consists of 13 residues.